These 6 T cell receptor beta chains share one sample of origin, sequenced in a study of blood T cell repertoires in COVID-19. Produced via immunoSEQ multiplex PCR; TCRdb's table is partial and in-frame only. The sample has 70,000 to 90,000 clones, about 88% seen once. Sequencing input: peripheral blood. The source is a man in his 60s with acute or convalescent COVID-19.

The chain carries TRBV6-5 and TRBJ2-1, with 9 bases that match TRBD1. The CDR3 runs to 11 residues. Germline V gene lookup returns CDR1 MNHEY and CDR2 SVGAGI. J was trimmed by 16 bases and V by 6 bases; bases with no gene match: 7. CDR3 nucleotide sequence: TGTGCCAGCAGGGACCGGGACAGGGATTTCTTC. It yields the protein CASRDRDRDFF.

A note on this clone: The sample holds other DNA sequences that translate to the same CDR3. The chain couples TRBV18 to TRBJ2-5; D is possibly TRBD2 (6 bases). With 0 bases removed from V and 4 bases from J, the gap between germline ends came to 6 bases. Germline V CDR1 and CDR2: KGHSH, LQKENI. This CDR3 has 13 amino acids. The CDR3 sequence: CASSPPRGETQYF. CDR3 nucleotide sequence: TGTGCCAGCTCACCACCGCGGGGAGAGACCCAGTACTTC.

V is TRBV3-1 (or the pseudogene TRBV3-2) and J is TRBJ2-5, with 7 bases fitting TRBD1. V dropped 4 bases and J dropped 2; count of bases not matched to a gene: 4. The CDR3 loop spans 14 amino acids. The germline gives CDR1 LGHDT, CDR2 YNNKEL (reference sequence). CDR3 protein: CASSPRQGQETQYF. CDR3 coding DNA: TGTGCCAGCAGCCCTAGACAGGGACAAGAGACCCAGTACTTC.

The chain combines TRBV7-7 with TRBJ2-5, with a tentative D call TRBD1 (7 bases). This CDR3 region has 14 residues. V lost 0 bases, J lost 5 bases, and 10 bases lay in between. Germline-derived CDR1 and CDR2 are SSHAT and FNYEAQ (reference sequence). The CDR3 reads CASSLAAGGETQYF. In nucleotides, the CDR3 is TGTGCCAGCAGCTTAGCGGCAGGGGGGGAGACCCAGTACTTC.

This chain uses TRBV20-1 with TRBJ2-5, with TRBD2 identical over 11 bases. The CDR3 has 16 amino acids. CDR1 DFQATT and CDR2 SNEGSKA come from the germline V gene (reference sequence). J gave up 3 bases and V 3 bases, and 9 bases lay outside the gene matches. The CDR3 spells CSASPASGRPEETQYF. In DNA form, the CDR3 reads TGCAGTGCTAGTCCCGCTAGCGGGAGGCCGGAAGAGACCCAGTACTTC.

This clone was detected once. The V call is TRBV28, the J call TRBJ2-7; D possibly corresponds to TRBD2 (5 bases). CDR1 is MDHEN, CDR2 SYDVKM, per germline. Trimming removed 9 bases at V and 6 bases at J, with 18 bases between. This CDR3 has 13 residues. CDR3 in DNA: TGTGCCAGAAACGACATCGGCCGGGGCGAGCAGTACTTC. As protein: CARNDIGRGEQYF.